This TCR beta chain was recovered during a study of blood T cell repertoires in COVID-19. Some clones are missing from TCRdb's copy, which holds only in-frame ones; the method was immunoSEQ multiplex PCR. The table has 150,000 to 200,000 clones, over 70% seen once. This CDR3 contains 13 residues. Trimming pared 7 bases from V and 2 bases from J, leaving 10 bases between. Germline loops: CDR1 MNHEY, CDR2 SMNVEV (reference sequence). The sequencing input was PBMCs or T cells enriched from blood (not recorded which). The rearrangement links TRBV27 to TRBJ2-3, with TRBD2 as a possible D gene (6 bases). This clonotype was sampled from a man aged 50-60 years who had recovered from COVID-19. CDR3 nucleotides: TGTGCCAGCAATCAGGGACTCACAGATACGCAGTATTTT. This translates into CASNQGLTDTQYF.